This T cell receptor beta chain was recovered during a study of T cells after yellow fever vaccination. Study-level information: Fractions of low cell number were prepared using SMART-Seq v4 Ultra Low Input. Study-wide findings and caveats: Reappearance after the booster was seen for most primary-vaccination clones, at 95% to 97% CD4 and around 90% CD8. Abundant clonotypes from the bulk population could have been carried over as contaminants into FACS-sorted repertoires.

This clonotype was counted a few times. Its antigen remains unidentified. TCRdb recomputed calls from the 5' RACE reads with MiXCR, one row per CDR3 protein. This sample has 550,000 to 750,000 distinct CDR3 sequences, with approximately 13% found just once. The CDR3 has 21 residues. Per germline, CDR1 GTSNPN and CDR2 SVGIG (reference sequence). Unmatched junction bases numbered 28, after V lost 2 bases and J lost 6 bases. The sequencing used PBMCs, collected on the day of the yellow fever booster vaccination. The clonotype originates from a man aged 25-45 years who received the YFV17D yellow fever vaccine. The V gene is TRBV30, the J gene TRBJ2-3, with 8 nucleotides matching TRBD2. The CDR3 sequence is CAWSSPRSGSLGNRLMDTQYF. In nucleotides, the CDR3 is TGTGCCTGGAGTTCTCCCCGAAGCGGGAGCCTAGGCAATCGGCTGATGGATACGCAGTATTTT.